These T cell receptor beta chains were read from a single sample in a study of identical twins. MiXCR, applied by TCRdb to the 5' RACE reads, yields one record per CDR3 protein. This table has around 470,000 distinct CDR3 sequences, 14% appearing once. Another study also made use of these data, one on yellow fever vaccine responses in identical twins.

Material: CD4+ T cells sorted from blood. These receptors were collected from a woman between 18 and 30 years old in good health. The CDR3 runs from the conserved cysteine through the conserved F or W. The D gene is left open where the match is weak. For some rows the clone size is stated as once, few or many, or as a class when expanded; others skip it.

clone size,V gene,J gene,D gene,CDR3 protein,CDR3 DNA
-,TRBV2,TRBJ2-2,-,CATSREGFTGELFF,TGTGCCACCTCGAGAGAGGGATTCACCGGGGAGCTGTTTTTT
-,TRBV18,TRBJ1-4,TRBD1,CASSPQGTENEKLFF,TGTGCCAGCTCACCACAGGGGACAGAGAATGAAAAACTGTTTTTT
-,TRBV7-2,TRBJ2-7,TRBD2,CASSLEVTSAYEQYF,TGTGCCAGCAGCTTAGAGGTGACTAGCGCTTACGAGCAGTACTTC
few,TRBV12-3/TRBV12-4,TRBJ1-5,-,CASSFRAGLYQPQHF,TGTGCCAGCAGTTTTCGCGCGGGGCTCTATCAGCCCCAGCATTTT
few,TRBV6-1,TRBJ2-7,-,CASSEQRPSYEQYF,TGTGCCAGCAGTGAGCAGCGGCCCTCCTACGAGCAGTACTTC
few,TRBV18,TRBJ2-7,-,CASSPARGYEQYF,TGTGCCAGCTCCCCTGCGAGAGGCTACGAGCAGTACTTC
many,TRBV7-2,TRBJ2-1,-,CASNQGGREAEQFF,TGTGCCAGCAACCAGGGGGGCAGGGAAGCTGAGCAGTTCTTC
many,TRBV5-1,TRBJ2-2,-,CASSLARELFF,TGCGCCAGCAGCTTGGCCCGGGAGCTGTTTTTT
few,TRBV7-9,TRBJ2-5,TRBD2,CASSSLLGLAGEETQYF,TGTGCCAGCAGCTCCTTACTTGGACTAGCGGGAGAAGAGACCCAGTACTTC
many,TRBV9,TRBJ2-4,-,CASSAQTGAKNIQYF,TGTGCCAGCAGCGCACAAACAGGGGCCAAAAACATTCAGTACTTC
-,TRBV12-3/TRBV12-4,TRBJ2-7,TRBD1,CASRPTGSYEQYF,TGTGCCAGCAGGCCGACAGGGTCCTACGAGCAGTACTTC
-,TRBV20-1,TRBJ2-2,-,CSARGWQNTGELFF,TGCAGTGCTAGAGGTTGGCAGAACACCGGGGAGCTGTTTTTT
many,TRBV5-1,TRBJ2-7,-,CASSRTGNSYEQYF,TGCGCCAGCAGCCGAACAGGGAACTCCTACGAGCAGTACTTC
-,TRBV15,TRBJ2-7,-,CATSRDFSSYEQYF,TGTGCCACCAGCAGAGATTTCAGTTCCTACGAGCAGTACTTC
-,TRBV12-3/TRBV12-4,TRBJ2-3,-,CASGLAGSRTDTQYF,TGTGCCAGCGGACTTGCGGGGTCCCGCACAGATACGCAGTATTTT
-,TRBV6-2/TRBV6-3,TRBJ2-7,TRBD1,CASSYSIVPGQGELEQYF,TGTGCCAGCAGTTACTCGATTGTGCCGGGACAGGGGGAGCTCGAGCAGTACTTC
-,TRBV6-1,TRBJ2-3,TRBD1,CASSGQGSSDTQYF,TGTGCCAGCAGCGGACAGGGGAGCTCAGATACGCAGTATTTT
few,TRBV18,TRBJ2-7,-,CASSPTGSDPHYEQYF,TGTGCCAGCTCACCCACCGGGTCAGATCCGCACTACGAGCAGTACTTC
few,TRBV6-1,TRBJ1-2,TRBD1,CASSAAGTGLYGYTF,TGTGCCAGCAGCGCCGCCGGGACAGGGCTCTATGGCTACACCTTC
-,TRBV25-1,TRBJ2-2,TRBD1,CASRRQGDTGELFF,TGTGCCAGCAGACGGCAGGGGGACACCGGGGAGCTGTTTTTT
-,TRBV6-1,TRBJ1-6,TRBD1,CASSGDRALVSSLHF,TGTGCCAGCAGTGGGGACAGGGCCCTGGTATCGTCCCTCCACTTT
-,TRBV6-5,TRBJ1-1,TRBD1,CASSSNPGQGEKAFF,TGTGCCAGCAGTTCGAATCCTGGACAGGGGGAGAAAGCTTTCTTT
many,TRBV6-2/TRBV6-3,TRBJ2-1,-,CASKGAGGEQFF,TGTGCCAGCAAAGGCGCCGGGGGTGAGCAGTTCTTC
-,TRBV3-1,TRBJ1-5,-,CASSQEKGDQPQHF,TGTGCCAGCAGCCAAGAGAAGGGGGATCAGCCCCAGCATTTT
-,TRBV27,TRBJ2-3,-,CASSTPRADTQYF,TGTGCCAGCAGTACTCCCCGAGCAGATACGCAGTATTTT
few,TRBV7-2,TRBJ2-2,-,CASSMGLLPTGELFF,TGTGCCAGCAGCATGGGACTTTTACCCACCGGGGAGCTGTTTTTT
many,TRBV4-2,TRBJ2-3,TRBD2,CASSQVTSGVPSTDTQYF,TGTGCCAGCAGCCAAGTGACTAGCGGGGTCCCTAGCACAGATACGCAGTATTTT
few,TRBV2,TRBJ2-1,-,CASSEAALVGNEQFF,TGTGCCAGCAGTGAAGCTGCACTAGTCGGGAATGAGCAGTTCTTC
few,TRBV7-2,TRBJ2-3,-,CASSLAPGVSTDTQYF,TGTGCCAGCAGCTTAGCGCCAGGGGTCAGCACAGATACGCAGTATTTT
-,TRBV5-1,TRBJ1-1,TRBD1,CASSQQGKLMNTEAFF,TGCGCCAGCAGCCAACAGGGGAAGTTAATGAACACTGAAGCTTTCTTT
-,TRBV3-1,TRBJ2-3,-,CASSQAGVLTDTQYF,TGTGCCAGCAGCCAAGCGGGGGTCCTCACAGATACGCAGTATTTT
-,TRBV4-3,TRBJ2-3,-,CASSQDSGGTSYTQYF,TGCGCCAGCAGCCAAGATAGTGGGGGTACTAGCTATACGCAGTATTTT
few,TRBV12-3/TRBV12-4,TRBJ2-4,TRBD1,CASSTGAVAKNIQYF,TGTGCCAGCAGTACAGGGGCTGTAGCCAAAAACATTCAGTACTTC
-,TRBV5-1,TRBJ2-7,-,CASSKDGYEQYF,TGCGCCAGCAGCAAGGACGGCTACGAGCAGTACTTC
-,TRBV7-2,TRBJ2-5,-,CASSSPVGSQYF,TGTGCCAGCAGCTCCCCCGTTGGGTCCCAGTACTTC
few,TRBV20-1,TRBJ2-7,TRBD2,CSAKGLAASSYEQYF,TGCAGTGCTAAGGGACTAGCTGCTTCCTCCTACGAGCAGTACTTC
few,TRBV28,TRBJ2-3,-,CASTVVGDTQYF,TGTGCCAGCACCGTGGTGGGAGATACGCAGTATTTT
-,TRBV28,TRBJ1-5,TRBD1,CASSLDGGQRNQPQHF,TGTGCCAGCAGTTTAGACGGGGGACAGCGCAATCAGCCCCAGCATTTT
few,TRBV5-6,TRBJ1-2,TRBD1,CASSSYRGREYGYTF,TGTGCCAGCAGCTCTTACAGGGGCCGAGAATATGGCTACACCTTC
few,TRBV7-2,TRBJ2-1,-,CASSLTPVGYNEQFF,TGTGCCAGCAGCTTAACTCCCGTCGGATACAATGAGCAGTTCTTC
-,TRBV20-1,TRBJ2-7,TRBD2,CSSPSGITGEQYF,TGCAGTTCTCCTAGCGGGATTACGGGGGAGCAGTACTTC